This T cell receptor beta chain was recorded in a study of OX40 agonist ivuxolimab in advanced cancers. About the research overall: Ivuxolimab, an antibody acting as an agonist of OX40 (CD134), was used to treat patients. Head and neck, renal cell, melanoma or hepatocellular carcinoma were the cancers that dose-escalation patients had.

A note on this clone: Its antigen is not identified.

Study-wide results and limits: Compared with CD4+, CD8+ T cells on average had more expanded clones.

Profiling relied on immunoSEQ multiplex PCR, and the TCRdb table lists in-frame clones only, not all of them. This sample has roughly 24,000 clones, with 88% found just once. The CDR3 runs 15 residues. The germline V gene encodes CDR1 SQVTM and CDR2 ANQGSEA. V dropped 2 bases and J dropped 7 bases, with 17 bases sitting between them. The specimen was CD4+ or CD8+ T cells sorted from blood, collected in a trial of the OX40 agonist ivuxolimab. This chain connects TRBV29-1 to TRBJ1-4, with a tentative D call TRBD1 (5 bases). The source is an adult with an advanced solid tumor such as melanoma, head and neck, liver or kidney cancer. The CDR3 loop reads CSVETRGFVGEKLFF. The CDR3, as DNA: TGCAGCGTTGAAACGCGGGGGTTCGTCGGTGAAAAACTGTTTTTT. Full variable domain (remainder filled in from reference TRBV29-1 and TRBJ1-4): SAVISQKPSRDICQRGTSLTIQCQVDSQVTMMFWYRQQPGQSLTLIATANQGSEATYESGFVIDKFPISRPNLTFSTLTVSNMSPEDSSIYLCSVETRGFVGEKLFFGSGTQLSVL.